One sample yielded the 24 T cell receptor beta chains listed below, sequenced in a study of T-cell reconstitution after alpha-beta-depleted transplantation in children (dated by TCRdb to about 2016). The library came from PCR. The instrument was an Illumina HiSeq 2500. TCR library preparation used molecular barcoding, with unique molecular identifiers applied to normalize quantification of the TCRbeta repertoire. TCRdb's own reprocessing of the public reads used fastp at Q25 and MiXCR and kept productive beta chains. Each entry merges the rows of one CDR3 protein and shows their most common DNA and genes. The sample table holds a few hundred thousand distinct CDR3 sequences, of which more than 7.5% were seen once. The ten top clones hold 5% to 6% of the sample. The material sequenced was PBMCs from the stem cell graft donor, taken from the stem cell graft. Every receptor here comes from a human donor who donated a stem cell graft to a child with SCID.

This chain connects TRBV6-1 to TRBJ1-2; maybe TRBD1 (5 bases). CDR1 MNHNS and CDR2 SASEGT come from the germline V gene. The CDR3 is made up of 13 amino acids. The germline V and J ends were trimmed by 5 bases and 5 bases, with 12 bases remaining between them. CDR3 sequence (DNA): TGTGCCAGCAGTCAGGGAGTCGGATATGGCTACACCTTC. It codes for CASSQGVGYGYTF.

This clonotype was picked up many times. J is TRBJ2-7 and V is TRBV5-1; D uncertain. This CDR3 region has 13 residues. V was pared by 0 bases and J by 3 bases, with 7 bases between. Germline V CDR1 and CDR2: SGHRS, YFSETQ. The CDR3 region is CASSLASLYEQYF. The CDR3 region has the DNA TGCGCCAGCAGCTTGGCATCTCTCTACGAGCAGTACTTC.

This clonotype was recorded at least ten times. This chain uses TRBV6-5 with TRBJ2-1; D unresolved. Germline V gene lookup returns CDR1 MNHEY and CDR2 SVGAGI. CDR3 length: 16 amino acids. Deletions cut 2 bases from V and 0 bases from J, with 11 bases between. The CDR3 is CASSYDRQSSYNEQFF. The CDR3 DNA is TGTGCCAGCAGTTACGATAGGCAGAGCTCCTACAATGAGCAGTTCTTC.

The chain recombines TRBV2 with TRBJ1-1; TRBD1 agrees at 9 bases. The ends lost 3 bases at V and 0 bases at J; junction bases unmatched: 5. The CDR3 runs 16 residues. The germline V gene has CDR1 SNHLY and CDR2 FYNNEI. The DNA of the CDR3 is TGTGCCAGCAGTGACCCGGGGGACAGGGTGAACACTGAAGCTTTCTTT. Translation gives CASSDPGDRVNTEAFF.

This clonotype showed up many times. This sequence joins TRBV2 and TRBJ2-1, with 7 positions matching TRBD1. This CDR3 spans 15 amino acids. V trimming: 1 base; J trimming: 3 bases; junction bases outside the gene matches: 3. CDR1 and CDR2 from the germline V gene are SNHLY and FYNNEI. The CDR3 DNA follows: TGTGCCAGCAGTGAAGGGCAGGGGGTCTACAATGAGCAGTTCTTC. Its protein product is CASSEGQGVYNEQFF.

This clonotype came up many times. The chain links TRBV6-5 to TRBJ1-4; D is uncertain. CDR3 length: 15 amino acids. V dropped 0 bases and J dropped 2 bases, with 7 bases sitting between them. Germline lookup yields CDR1 MNHEY and CDR2 SVGAGI. The CDR3 nucleotides are TGTGCCAGCAGTTACTCGGGAAATACTAATGAAAAACTGTTTTTT. The encoded protein is CASSYSGNTNEKLFF.

This clonotype showed up many times. The chain employs TRBV5-1 and TRBJ1-1; D is ambiguous. This CDR3 is built from 13 residues. The germline V gene has CDR1 SGHRS and CDR2 YFSETQ. The ends were cut back, 0 bases at V and 5 bases at J, with 8 bases in the middle. CDR3 sequence (DNA): TGCGCCAGCAGCTTGGAGACGGGAACTGAAGCTTTCTTT. Translating gives CASSLETGTEAFF.

This clonotype occurred many times. One end of the junction does not line up with germline, which may come from a read error. The chain links TRBV5-1 to TRBJ1-3; D gene ambiguous. The CDR3 is made up of 14 amino acids. The germline gives CDR1 SGHRS, CDR2 YFSETQ. The CDR3 DNA follows: TGCGCCAGCAGTTTGGACGGACCTGGAAACACCATATATTTT. Its translation is CASSLDGPGNTIYF.

This clonotype appeared many times. The gene calls are TRBV19 and TRBJ1-5, with 8 bases fitting TRBD1. V trimming: 1 base; J trimming: 2 bases; junction bases outside the gene matches: 16. Germline CDR1 is LNHDA and CDR2 is SQIVND (reference sequence). This CDR3 has 20 amino acids. The CDR3: CASSIGWGQVSIGGNQPQHF. The CDR3 DNA reads as TGTGCCAGTAGTATAGGTTGGGGACAGGTTAGCATCGGAGGCAATCAGCCCCAGCATTTT.

Many counts were recorded for this clonotype. This chain joins TRBV20-1 and TRBJ1-6; TRBD1 might be the D (6 bases). The CDR3 loop spans 14 amino acids. The germline V and J ends were trimmed by 3 bases and 10 bases, with 16 bases remaining between them. The V gene's germline CDR1 is DFQATT and CDR2 SNEGSKA (reference sequence). For the CDR3, the DNA is TGCAGTGCTAGCAGGGGCGAAGTCGGGTCACCCCTCCACTTT. It specifies CSASRGEVGSPLHF.

The table lists this clonotype with many counts. The rearrangement uses TRBV12-3 or TRBV12-4 and TRBJ1-1; no clear D gene. This CDR3 is built from 14 residues. Trimming took off 6 bases at V and 0 bases at J, with 11 bases between the two ends. In nucleotides, the CDR3 is TGTGCCAGCAGCCGTACGCGATTGAACACTGAAGCTTTCTTT. As protein: CASSRTRLNTEAFF.

In its sample, this clonotype was seen many times. The rearrangement uses TRBV7-2 and TRBJ1-1; 7 positions agree with TRBD1. V shed 1 base and J 7 bases; nucleotides not matched to a gene: 3. CDR1 SGHTA and CDR2 FQGNSA come from the germline V gene. The CDR3 extends over 13 amino acids. In DNA form, the CDR3 reads TGTGCCAGCAGCTTAGGGGACAGCTTTGAAGCTTTCTTT. Its protein is CASSLGDSFEAFF.

The table lists this clonotype with many counts. The chain uses TRBV3-1 and TRBJ2-5; 8 bases align to TRBD2. Germline V lookup: CDR1 LGHDT, CDR2 YNNKEL (reference sequence). The CDR3 loop spans 13 amino acids. V dropped 1 base and J dropped 5; count of bases not matched to a gene: 0. The CDR3 reads CASSQGLAETQYF. For the CDR3, the DNA is TGTGCCAGCAGCCAAGGACTAGCGGAGACCCAGTACTTC.

This clonotype was seen ten or more times. The chain uses TRBV5-6 and TRBJ1-2; 8 bases fit TRBD1. V shed 4 bases, J shed 3 bases, and the junction held 2 bases outside the gene matches. Per the germline V gene, CDR1 is SGHDT and CDR2 is YYEEEE. The CDR3 runs 13 residues. CDR3 residues: CASSAGQDYGYTF. The CDR3 DNA reads TGTGCCAGCAGCGCGGGACAGGACTATGGCTACACCTTC.

This clonotype has a count of ten or more. The chain carries TRBV12-3 or TRBV12-4 and TRBJ2-5; TRBD2 is a possible D gene (6 bases). The CDR3 has 14 residues. V was pared by 7 bases and J by 5 bases, with 17 bases between. The CDR3 loop is CASNLGGVQETQYF. CDR3 coding DNA: TGTGCCAGCAACTTAGGAGGGGTCCAGGAGACCCAGTACTTC.

This clonotype has a count of ten or more. V usage is TRBV20-1 and J usage is TRBJ1-5; tentative D call: TRBD1 (5 bases). Germline V gives CDR1 DFQATT, CDR2 SNEGSKA (reference sequence). V lost 7 bases, J lost 0 bases, and 16 bases lay in between. This CDR3 has 15 residues. For the CDR3, the DNA is TGCAGTGGCAGCAAAGACAGTTATAGCAATCAGCCCCAGCATTTT. Translating gives CSGSKDSYSNQPQHF.

This clonotype has ten or more counts. The V call is TRBV28, the J call TRBJ1-5; the match to TRBD1 covers 9 bases. Germline V gene lookup returns CDR1 MDHEN and CDR2 SYDVKM. Trimming at V came to 6 bases and at J to 5 bases, leaving 8 bases not matched to a gene. The CDR3 runs to 15 residues. The CDR3 here is CASRETGGDYQPQHF. The CDR3 nucleotides read TGTGCCAGCAGGGAGACAGGGGGAGACTATCAGCCCCAGCATTTT. Based on the CDR3 plus reference TRBV28 and TRBJ1-5, the full variable domain is DVKVTQSSRYLVKRTGEKVFLECVQDMDHENMFWYRQDPGLGLRLIYFSYDVKMKEKGDIPEGYSVSREKKERFSLILESASTNQTSMYLCASRETGGDYQPQHFGDGTRLSIL.

This clonotype was observed many times. V usage is TRBV7-9 and J usage is TRBJ2-2, with 7 bases fitting TRBD2. The J segment lost 2 bases and the V segment lost 5 bases, leaving 5 bases of the junction unmatched. The CDR3 has 15 amino acids. Germline V gene lookup returns CDR1 SEHNR and CDR2 FQNEAQ (reference sequence). The CDR3 DNA is TGTGCCAGCAGCCCCGGGACTACCAACACCGGGGAGCTGTTTTTT. This translates into CASSPGTTNTGELFF. The variable domain in full, with the rest retrieved from reference TRBV7-9 and TRBJ2-2, is DTGVSQNPRHKITKRGQNVTFRCDPISEHNRLYWYRQTLGQGPEFLTYFQNEAQLEKSRLLSDRFSAERPKGSFSTLEIQRTEQGDSAMYLCASSPGTTNTGELFFGEGSRLTVL.

This clonotype was seen only once. The chain couples TRBV5-1 to TRBJ2-7, with D perhaps TRBD2 (5 bases). Trimming pared 4 bases from V and 7 bases from J, leaving 15 bases between. The CDR3 has 13 residues. Germline V lookup: CDR1 SGHRS, CDR2 YFSETQ. The CDR3 region is CASSLGIEGEQYF. The CDR3 DNA follows: TGCGCCAGCAGCCTGGGGATCGAGGGTGAGCAGTACTTC.

This clonotype was picked up a small number of times. The chain's CDR3 is CASSIQAGRADTQYF. CDR3 DNA: TGTGCCAGCAGCATACAAGCGGGGAGGGCAGATACGCAGTATTTT. V and J are TRBV7-3 and TRBJ2-3, with 7 nucleotides matching TRBD2. The CDR3 spans 15 residues. Germline V gene lookup returns CDR1 SGHTA and CDR2 FQGTGA. Trimming removed 5 bases from V and 4 bases from J; junction bases left unmatched: 9.

At least ten counts were recorded for this clonotype. V gene TRBV7-2 combines with J gene TRBJ2-7, with D unresolved. CDR1 and CDR2 (germline): SGHTA, FQGNSA. The CDR3 runs 13 residues. Trimming removed 5 bases from V and 1 base from J, with 9 bases in between. CDR3 sequence reads: CASSQDGSYEQYF. As DNA, the CDR3 is TGTGCCAGCAGCCAAGACGGGTCCTACGAGCAGTACTTC.

This clonotype was picked up many times. The CDR3 DNA is TGCGCCAGCAGGATAGAAGGCACAGATACGCAGTATTTT. Protein: CASRIEGTDTQYF. The chain joins TRBV5-1 to TRBJ2-3; no clear D gene. The germline V gene encodes CDR1 SGHRS and CDR2 YFSETQ. This CDR3 has 13 residues. The V end was cut by 5 bases, the J end by 1 base, with 8 bases between.

There are many counts of this clonotype. V gene TRBV6-2 or TRBV6-3 combines with J gene TRBJ2-2, with D unresolved. The germline gives CDR1 MNHEY, CDR2 SVGEGT. The CDR3 contains 15 residues. Trimming removed 3 bases at V and 2 bases at J, with 10 bases between. DNA of the CDR3: TGTGCCAGCAGTTATTGGGCGGAAAACACCGGGGAGCTGTTTTTT. Translating it yields CASSYWAENTGELFF.

The chain uses TRBV18 and TRBJ1-1; no clear D. Trimming took 4 bases from V and 2 from J, leaving 11 bases between them. The CDR3 is 14 amino acids. CDR1 and CDR2 from the germline V gene are KGHSH and LQKENI. The CDR3 DNA reads as TGTGCCAGCTCACTGGCAGAGACCAACACTGAAGCTTTCTTT. It codes for CASSLAETNTEAFF.